These 11 T cell receptor beta chains share one sample of origin, sequenced in a study of T cells in Graves' hyperthyroidism and ophthalmopathy. The source material, RNA transcripts, was used to amplify TCR beta CDR3 regions. First-round RT-PCR targeting the TCR CDR3 was performed with the HTBI primer set. One entry per CDR3 protein, called by TCRdb with MiXCR from the multiplex PCR reads. This sample has tens of thousands of distinct CDR3 sequences, with around 53% found just once. The sample taken for sequencing was blood. These receptors were taken from a woman between 55 and 75 years old with Graves' ophthalmopathy.

The chain has TRBV6-5 and TRBJ2-3; D perhaps matches TRBD1 (5 bases). TRBJ1-5 matches the DNA end more closely, so the J call is doubtful. The germline V gene encodes CDR1 MNHEY and CDR2 SVGAGI. CDR3 length: 16 residues. CDR3 residues: CASSEQGESEADTQHF. Written as DNA, the CDR3 is TGTGCCAGCAGTGAGCAGGGCGAATCCGAAGCAGATACGCAGCATTTT.

This clonotype was observed a few times. The chain has TRBV20-1 and TRBJ2-2; D may be TRBD1 (5 bases). The CDR3 sequence is 15 residues long. The V and J ends lost 0 bases and 3 bases respectively, with 11 bases between them. Germline CDR1 DFQATT, CDR2 SNEGSKA (reference sequence). CDR3 region: CSARDSSTDTGELFF. The CDR3 coding sequence is TGCAGTGCTAGAGATTCCTCGACAGACACCGGGGAGCTGTTTTTT.

This clonotype was detected ten times or more. V gene TRBV6-5 combines with J gene TRBJ2-1; D is uncertain. V lost 6 bases and J lost 3, with 12 bases in between. The CDR3 is 14 amino acids. Germline V lookup: CDR1 MNHEY, CDR2 SVGAGI. The CDR3 protein is CASRSPGLYNEQFF. The CDR3 DNA reads TGTGCCAGCAGATCCCCGGGCCTCTACAATGAGCAGTTCTTC.

The chain links TRBV6-1 to TRBJ2-7; possibly TRBD2 for D (5 bases). In germline, CDR1 is MNHNS, CDR2 SASEGT. There are 12 residues in the CDR3. The V end was cut by 10 bases, the J end by 2 bases, with 12 bases between. CDR3 in DNA: TGTGCCATCAGCCTCGGGACCTACGAGCAGTACTTC. This encodes CAISLGTYEQYF.

This clonotype showed up many times. V usage is TRBV6-1 and J usage is TRBJ1-4, with TRBD1 identical over 8 bases. Unmatched junction bases numbered 3, after V lost 5 bases and J lost 4 bases. Germline V gene data show CDR1 as MNHNS and CDR2 as SASEGT. The CDR3 loop spans 14 amino acids. DNA of the CDR3: TGTGCCAGCAGTCGGACAGGGATTAATGAAAAACTGTTTTTT. It yields the protein CASSRTGINEKLFF.

Ten or more counts support this clonotype. The chain couples TRBV27 to TRBJ2-2; 8 bases align to TRBD1. The germline V gene encodes CDR1 MNHEY and CDR2 SMNVEV (reference sequence). V shed 8 bases and J 1 base; nucleotides not matched to a gene: 3. CDR3 length: 14 residues. CDR3 sequence reads: CASSDRGNTGELFF. In DNA, the CDR3 is TGTGCCAGCTCCGACAGGGGGAACACCGGGGAGCTGTTTTTT.

This clonotype was seen ten or more times. The V call is TRBV7-9, the J call TRBJ1-5; 9 bases agree with TRBD1. The junction had 12 bases not matched to a gene; V was cut back by 5 bases and J by 7 bases. Germline-derived CDR1 and CDR2 are SEHNR and FQNEAQ (reference sequence). The CDR3 is made up of 16 amino acids. The CDR3 DNA follows: TGTGCCAGCAGCCCATCAACAGGGGGCGCGGGGCAGCCCCAGCATTTT. Translation gives CASSPSTGGAGQPQHF.

This clonotype was seen repeatedly, ten times or more. The V gene is TRBV6-2 or TRBV6-3, the J gene TRBJ1-1; D is uncertain. Trimming removed 4 bases from V and 0 bases from J, with 6 bases in between. The germline CDR1 and CDR2 sequences are MNHEY and SVGEGT. This CDR3 region has 13 residues. CDR3 DNA sequence: TGTGCCAGCAGTTGGCGGTTGAACACTGAAGCTTTCTTT. Its translation: CASSWRLNTEAFF.

This chain links TRBV29-1 with TRBJ1-1; D is unclear. Germline lookup yields CDR1 SQVTM and CDR2 ANQGSEA. The CDR3 consists of 12 residues. Deletions cut 3 bases from V and 1 base from J, with 6 bases between. CDR3 protein: CSVERWNTEAFF. The CDR3 bases are TGCAGCGTTGAGAGGTGGAACACTGAAGCTTTCTTT. The entire variable domain, with the rest obtained from reference TRBV29-1 and TRBJ1-1, is as follows: SAVISQKPSRDICQRGTSLTIQCQVDSQVTMMFWYRQQPGQSLTLIATANQGSEATYESGFVIDKFPISRPNLTFSTLTVSNMSPEDSSIYLCSVERWNTEAFFGQGTRLTVV.

The genes are TRBV9 and TRBJ2-1; 7 bases map to TRBD2. V trimming: 2 bases; J trimming: 4 bases; junction bases outside the gene matches: 3. Germline loops: CDR1 SGDLS, CDR2 YYNGEE. This CDR3 is built from 14 residues. In DNA form, the CDR3 reads TGTGCCAGCAGCGTGTCTAGCGGTTACAATGAGCAGTTCTTC. Translation: CASSVSSGYNEQFF.

The chain links TRBV20-1 to TRBJ1-1; D gene unclear. This CDR3 spans 10 amino acids. V shed 3 bases and J shed 10 bases, with 9 bases lying between them. Germline values: CDR1 DFQATT, CDR2 SNEGSKA (reference sequence). CDR3 amino acids: CSARTSGAFF. CDR3 bases: TGCAGTGCTAGGACTAGCGGAGCTTTCTTT.